This T cell receptor (beta chain) was profiled in a study of T-cell memory formation after mild COVID-19. The CDR3 totals 14 residues. Germline V gene sequence: CDR1 SGHTA, CDR2 FQGNSA. V lost 5 bases, J lost 0 bases, and 8 bases lay in between. MiXCR was run by TCRdb on the 5' RACE reads, yielding one entry per CDR3 protein. In the table there are roughly 370,000 distinct CDR3 sequences, roughly 15% of which are singletons. This clonotype was counted only a few times. The sequence derives from a man aged 18 to 35 who had mild COVID-19 (a few samples of this study predate the infection). Cell type and time point are not known. The V gene is TRBV7-2, the J gene TRBJ2-4; perhaps TRBD2 as D (5 bases). The sample taken for sequencing was PBMCs or a T cell subset sorted from them (not recorded which). The CDR3 DNA is TGTGCCAGCAGCGCCGGACTAGCCAAAAACATTCAGTACTTC. Protein product: CASSAGLAKNIQYF.